What follows are 13 T cell receptor beta chains derived from one specimen sequenced in a study of T cell responses to AZD1222 COVID-19 vaccine. This table comes from immunoSEQ multiplex PCR, and its TCRdb copy is limited to in-frame clones, with some not included. The data contain some 97,000 clones, 80% to 90% of them singletons. The sample consisted of peripheral blood, taken on day 0 of AZD1222 vaccination. All receptors derive from an adult in good health.

This rearrangement joins TRBV24-1 to TRBJ2-2; 15 nucleotides match TRBD2. The CDR3 sequence is 16 residues long. Germline CDR1 is KGHDR and CDR2 is SFDVKD. V lost 4 bases to trimming and J lost 7 bases; unmatched junction nucleotides: 3. The CDR3 spells CATSDGLAGGYGELFF. Written as DNA, the CDR3 is TGTGCCACCAGTGACGGACTAGCGGGAGGGTACGGGGAGCTGTTTTTT.

The chain employs TRBV6-6 and TRBJ1-2; 7 bases fit TRBD1. The V segment lost 6 bases and the J segment 8 bases; nucleotides outside the gene matches: 6. The CDR3 runs to 12 residues. CDR1 is MNHNY, CDR2 SVGAGI, per germline (reference sequence). As DNA, the CDR3 is TGTGCCAGCAGCCCACAGGGGAGCGGCTACACCTTC. Its translation is CASSPQGSGYTF.

The chain has TRBV6-5 and TRBJ2-7; no clear D gene. The germline V and J ends were trimmed by 2 bases and 4 bases, with 3 bases remaining between them. The CDR3 has 11 residues. The V gene's germline CDR1 is MNHEY and CDR2 SVGAGI. The CDR3 spells CASSYEYEQYF. The CDR3 region has the DNA TGTGCCAGCAGTTACGAGTACGAGCAGTACTTC.

This chain links TRBV4-1 with TRBJ1-2; 8 bases map to TRBD1. The CDR3 has 14 amino acids. The V segment lost 2 bases and the J segment 4 bases; nucleotides outside the gene matches: 3. Germline V lookup: CDR1 MGHRA, CDR2 YSYEKL. This chain's CDR3 is CASSQRGQGYGYTF. DNA for the CDR3: TGCGCCAGCAGCCAAAGAGGACAGGGCTATGGCTACACCTTC.

This chain links TRBV7-8 with TRBJ2-7, with a possible D match to TRBD2 (5 bases). Trimming took off 5 bases at V and 2 bases at J, with 16 bases between the two ends. Per the germline V gene, CDR1 is SGHVS and CDR2 is FQNEAQ. The CDR3 is 15 residues long. The CDR3 loop is CASSQGRTSPYEQYF. The DNA for the CDR3 is TGTGCCAGCAGCCAAGGCAGGACTTCGCCCTACGAGCAGTACTTC. The variable domain in full, completed from reference TRBV7-8 and TRBJ2-7, reads GAGVSQSPRYKVAKRGQDVALRCDPISGHVSLFWYQQALGQGPEFLTYFQNEAQLDKSGLPSDRFFAERPEGSVSTLKIQRTQQEDSAVYLCASSQGRTSPYEQYFGPGTRLTVT.

The V call is TRBV2, the J call TRBJ1-2, with D possibly matching TRBD1 (5 bases). V lost 3 bases to trimming and J lost 8 bases, with 10 bases between them. Germline lookup yields CDR1 SNHLY and CDR2 FYNNEI. This CDR3 spans 12 amino acids. The CDR3 coding sequence is TGTGCCAGCAGTGACAGGGTGGGCGGCTACACCTTC. Translation: CASSDRVGGYTF.

The rearrangement uses TRBV6-1 and TRBJ2-6, with TRBD1 identical over 8 bases. CDR3 length equals 19 residues. Looked up from germline, CDR1 is MNHNS and CDR2 is SASEGT. The V and J ends lost 4 bases and 2 bases, in that order; junction bases with no gene match: 13. CDR3 region: CASSARQGLSTPGANVLTF. CDR3 bases: TGTGCCAGCAGTGCCCGACAGGGGTTGAGTACTCCTGGGGCCAACGTCCTGACTTTC.

The V call is TRBV29-1, the J call TRBJ1-4; the match to TRBD1 covers 7 bases. Germline CDR1 and CDR2: SQVTM and ANQGSEA. V lost 3 bases and J lost 7; bases outside the gene matches: 11. This CDR3 region has 15 residues. The CDR3 is CSVEGQLGSREKLFF. In DNA, the CDR3 is TGCAGCGTTGAGGGACAGTTGGGCAGTCGTGAAAAACTGTTTTTT.

The chain has TRBV5-1 and TRBJ1-1; D not certain. Germline V CDR1 and CDR2: SGHRS, YFSETQ. Trimming took off 0 bases at V and 1 base at J, with 7 bases between the two ends. The CDR3 sequence is 14 residues long. In DNA form, the CDR3 reads TGCGCCAGCAGCTTGGCATTGAAGAACACTGAAGCTTTCTTT. As protein: CASSLALKNTEAFF.

The J gene is TRBJ1-6, the V gene TRBV18; possibly TRBD1 for D (6 bases). Germline V gives CDR1 KGHSH, CDR2 LQKENI. V shed 2 bases and J shed 7 bases, with 9 bases lying between them. The CDR3 sequence is 14 residues long. The CDR3 loop reads CASSPSRGNSPLHF. DNA of the CDR3: TGTGCCAGCTCACCATCCAGGGGCAATTCACCCCTCCACTTT.

The chain carries TRBV4-3 and TRBJ2-1; 9 nucleotides align to TRBD2. The CDR3 spans 20 residues. With V trimmed by 0 bases and J by 0 bases, 12 bases remained unmatched. Germline values: CDR1 LGHNA, CDR2 YSLEER. CDR3 residues: CASSQELVTSGISSYNEQFF. The CDR3 DNA is TGCGCCAGCAGCCAAGAATTGGTGACTAGCGGAATCAGCTCCTACAATGAGCAGTTCTTC.

The V and J genes are TRBV19 and TRBJ2-5, with TRBD2 matching 10 bases. The CDR3 totals 14 residues. With V trimmed by 5 bases and J by 3 bases, 3 bases remained unmatched. CDR1 is LNHDA and CDR2 is SQIVND in the germline V gene (reference sequence). CDR3 nucleotide sequence: TGTGCCAGTAGTCGGCTAGCGGGAGAAGAGACCCAGTACTTC. Translation: CASSRLAGEETQYF.

This chain connects TRBV25-1 to TRBJ2-7, with 8 bases identical to TRBD1. The CDR3 totals 16 residues. Looked up from germline, CDR1 is MGHDK and CDR2 is SYGVNS. V gave up 1 base and J gave up 1 base; unmatched junction bases: 6. In DNA form, the CDR3 reads TGTGCCAGCAGTGAATTCTCAGGGGGCGCATCCTACGAGCAGTACTTC. Its protein is CASSEFSGGASYEQYF.